The 10 T cell receptor beta chains reported below all come from one sample, sequenced in a study of blood T cell repertoires in COVID-19. Data came from immunoSEQ multiplex PCR; TCRdb stores just in-frame clones and leaves some out. Among under 250,000 clones listed, 80% to 90% were seen once. The specimen sequenced was peripheral blood. These TCRs come from a man in his fifties or sixties with active or convalescent COVID-19.

This rearrangement joins TRBV27 to TRBJ2-1, with 14 positions matching TRBD2. The germline V gene encodes CDR1 MNHEY and CDR2 SMNVEV (reference sequence). The CDR3 is made up of 16 amino acids. Germline trimming cut 6 bases from V and 8 bases from J; bases unmatched to any gene: 9. In nucleotides, the CDR3 is TGTGCCAGCAGAACCGGACTAGCGGGAGGTCCTCATGAGCAGTTCTTC. Amino acids: CASRTGLAGGPHEQFF.

The genes are TRBV5-1 and TRBJ1-3, with TRBD1 identical over 8 bases. The J segment lost 3 bases and the V segment lost 0 bases, leaving 11 bases of the junction unmatched. This CDR3 comprises 18 residues. Germline CDR1 and CDR2: SGHRS and YFSETQ. CDR3 amino acids: CASSLVGQGDALGNTIYF. The CDR3 DNA sequence: TGCGCCAGCAGCTTGGTCGGACAGGGAGACGCTCTTGGAAACACCATATATTTT.

The chain carries TRBV5-4 and TRBJ2-2, with 8 bases matching TRBD2. V trimming: 2 bases; J trimming: 5 bases; junction bases outside the gene matches: 5. The CDR3 is made up of 15 amino acids. The germline CDR1 and CDR2 sequences are SGHNT and YYREEE (reference sequence). The CDR3 DNA reads as TGTGCCAGCAGCTTTGGACGGGAGGGGACCGGGGAGCTGTTTTTT. Residues: CASSFGREGTGELFF.

The rearrangement uses TRBV9 and TRBJ2-3; 7 nucleotides align to TRBD2. The CDR3 runs 17 residues. V was clipped by 0 bases and J by 3 bases; unmatched bases: 10. CDR1 and CDR2 (germline): SGDLS, YYNGEE. The DNA for the CDR3 is TGTGCCAGCAGCGTAGATGGGGGAGGGTTGATGACAGATACGCAGTATTTT. Protein product: CASSVDGGGLMTDTQYF.

The CDR3 DNA sequence: TGTGCCAGCAGCTCCCAACAGGGACCCTACGAGCAGTACGTC. Its translation is CASSSQQGPYEQYV. The V and J genes are TRBV7-2 and TRBJ2-7; possibly TRBD1 for D (6 bases). This CDR3 region has 14 residues. Trimming took off 4 bases at V and 2 bases at J, with 12 bases between the two ends. Germline V gene data show CDR1 as SGHTA and CDR2 as FQGNSA.

V gene TRBV7-2 combines with J gene TRBJ2-3; 9 bases align to TRBD2. V was pared by 5 bases and J by 0 bases, with 6 bases of the junction left unmatched. Per germline, CDR1 SGHTA and CDR2 FQGNSA. This CDR3 has 16 amino acids. The CDR3 DNA reads TGTGCCAGCAGCCCCCCGGCGGGGGGGAGCACAGATACGCAGTATTTT. This encodes CASSPPAGGSTDTQYF.

This clone showed up just a few times. V is TRBV21-1 and J is TRBJ1-6. TRBV21-1 is a known pseudogene. This CDR3 region has 13 residues. The DNA of the CDR3 is TGTGCCAGCAGCAAGGGAGGGAATTCACCCCTCCACTTT. This translates into CASSKGGNSPLHF.

As regards this clone: In the same sample, other DNA sequences code for this CDR3. V gene TRBV28 combines with J gene TRBJ2-3; TRBD1 matches 8 bases. J was trimmed by 0 bases and V by 6 bases; bases with no gene match: 2. This CDR3 region has 14 residues. Germline loops: CDR1 MDHEN, CDR2 SYDVKM. The CDR3 region is CASRRTGSTDTQYF. CDR3 sequence (DNA): TGTGCCAGCAGGCGGACAGGGAGCACAGATACGCAGTATTTT.

The chain uses TRBV3-1 (or the pseudogene TRBV3-2) and TRBJ2-7, with 10 bases fitting TRBD2. J lost 3 bases, V lost 6 bases, and 5 bases had no gene match. The germline gives CDR1 LGHDT, CDR2 YNNKEL (reference sequence). The CDR3 runs to 14 residues. The CDR3 sequence is CASSQTSGRYEQYF. The DNA of the CDR3 is TGTGCCAGCAGTCAGACTAGCGGGCGCTACGAGCAGTACTTC.

This chain uses TRBV7-8 with TRBJ2-7; D remains ambiguous. V gave up 5 bases and J gave up 0 bases, with 11 bases separating them. Germline CDR1 SGHVS, CDR2 FQNEAQ. The CDR3 has 14 amino acids. This CDR3 reads CASSGLLSSYEQYF. The CDR3 coding sequence is TGTGCCAGCAGCGGGCTCCTGAGCTCCTACGAGCAGTACTTC.